Listed here is a single TCR beta chain. One base away lies a much larger clone, so this may be a sequencing read error. This CDR3 fails to terminate in the conserved phenylalanine or tryptophan, so it likely reflects a read error. Using RNA transcripts, the TCR beta CDR3 regions were amplified. First-round RT-PCR with HTBI primers preceded a second-round multiplex PCR. TCRdb called the multiplex PCR reads again in MiXCR, with one record for every CDR3 protein. The sample includes about 220,000 distinct CDR3 sequences, 20% to 25% of them seen just once. The data were taken from a study of Graves' ophthalmopathy and Graves' hyperthyroidism. CDR1 is KGHDR and CDR2 is SFDVKD in the germline V gene. The CDR3 loop spans 15 amino acids. V lost 4 bases to trimming and J lost 5 bases; unmatched junction nucleotides: 9.

The V gene is TRBV24-1, the J gene TRBJ1-2, with 7 bases matching TRBD1. The sequenced sample consisted of peripheral blood. The clonotype comes from a woman between 50 and 59 years old with Graves' ophthalmopathy. CDR3 residues: CATSEGGAGGYGYTL. In DNA, the CDR3 is TGTGCCACCAGTGAGGGTGGTGCAGGGGGTTATGGCTACACCCTC.